This TCR beta chain stems from a study of technical replicates of blood from a few donors. This CDR3 region has 14 residues. The V and J ends lost 4 bases and 7 bases respectively, with 16 bases between them. Germline CDR1 is MDHEN and CDR2 is SYDVKM. Sequencing was performed with immunoSEQ multiplex PCR; in TCRdb, only in-frame clones are kept and a portion is missing. The repertoire includes 100,000 or so clones, 96% of them detected once, and under 0.45% sits in the top ten. This receptor was identified in a human donor in good health. The sequencing input was T cells isolated from PBMCs. V and J are TRBV28 and TRBJ1-2; D may be TRBD1 (5 bases). CDR3 DNA sequence: TGTGCCAGCAGTTCGACCAGGGTCCTACTTGGCTACACCTTC. The encoded protein is CASSSTRVLLGYTF.